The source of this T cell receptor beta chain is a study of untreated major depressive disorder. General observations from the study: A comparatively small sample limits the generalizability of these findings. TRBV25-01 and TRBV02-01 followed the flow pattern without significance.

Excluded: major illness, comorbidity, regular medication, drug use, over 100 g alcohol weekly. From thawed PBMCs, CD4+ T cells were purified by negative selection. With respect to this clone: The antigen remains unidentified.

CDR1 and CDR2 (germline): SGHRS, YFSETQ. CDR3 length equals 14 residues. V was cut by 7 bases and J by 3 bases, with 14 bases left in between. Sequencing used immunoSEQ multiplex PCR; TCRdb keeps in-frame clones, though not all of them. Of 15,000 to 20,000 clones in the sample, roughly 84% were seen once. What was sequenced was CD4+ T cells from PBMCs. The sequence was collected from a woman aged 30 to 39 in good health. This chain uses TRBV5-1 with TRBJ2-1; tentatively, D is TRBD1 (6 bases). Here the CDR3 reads CASGGNNFYNEQFF. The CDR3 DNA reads TGCGCCAGCGGGGGCAATAACTTCTACAATGAGCAGTTCTTC.